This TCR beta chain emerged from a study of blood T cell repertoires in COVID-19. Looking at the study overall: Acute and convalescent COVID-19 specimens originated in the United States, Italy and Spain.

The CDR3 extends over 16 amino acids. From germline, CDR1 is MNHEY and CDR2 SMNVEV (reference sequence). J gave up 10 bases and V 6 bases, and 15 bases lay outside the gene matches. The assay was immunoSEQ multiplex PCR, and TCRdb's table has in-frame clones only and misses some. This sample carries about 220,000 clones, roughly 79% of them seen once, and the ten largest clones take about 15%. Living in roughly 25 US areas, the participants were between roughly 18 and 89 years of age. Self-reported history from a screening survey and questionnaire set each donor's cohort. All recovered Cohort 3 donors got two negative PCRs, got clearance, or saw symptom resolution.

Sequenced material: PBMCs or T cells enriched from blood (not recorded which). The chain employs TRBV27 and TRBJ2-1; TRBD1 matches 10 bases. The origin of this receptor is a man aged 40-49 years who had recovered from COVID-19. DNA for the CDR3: TGTGCCAGCAGCCCAGCCATGGGGACAGGGGACGTCGAGCAGTTCTTC. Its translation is CASSPAMGTGDVEQFF.